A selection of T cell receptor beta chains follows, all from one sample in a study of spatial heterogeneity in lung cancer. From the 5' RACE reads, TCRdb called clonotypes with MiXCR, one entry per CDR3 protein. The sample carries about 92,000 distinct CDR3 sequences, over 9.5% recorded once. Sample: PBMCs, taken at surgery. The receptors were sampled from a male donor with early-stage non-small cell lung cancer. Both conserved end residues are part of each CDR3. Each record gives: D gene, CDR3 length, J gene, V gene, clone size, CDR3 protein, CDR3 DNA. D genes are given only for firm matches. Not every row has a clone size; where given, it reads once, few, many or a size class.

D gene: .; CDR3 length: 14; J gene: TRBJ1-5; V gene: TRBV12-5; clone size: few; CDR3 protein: CASGLVERNQPQHF; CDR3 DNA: TGTGCTAGTGGTTTGGTAGAGAGAAATCAGCCCCAGCATTTT
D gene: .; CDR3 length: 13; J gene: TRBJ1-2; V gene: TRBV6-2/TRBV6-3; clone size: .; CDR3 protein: CASSYSKIAGYTF; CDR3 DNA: TGTGCCAGCAGTTACTCGAAGATTGCTGGCTACACCTTC
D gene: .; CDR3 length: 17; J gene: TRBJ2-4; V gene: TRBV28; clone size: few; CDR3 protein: CASSSGVSGLAKNIQYF; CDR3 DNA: TGTGCCAGCAGTTCAGGAGTGTCCGGCCTAGCCAAAAACATTCAGTACTTC
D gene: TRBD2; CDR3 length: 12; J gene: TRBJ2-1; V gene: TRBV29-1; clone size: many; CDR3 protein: CSVGTSGNEQFF; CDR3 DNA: TGCAGCGTGGGGACTAGCGGCAATGAGCAGTTCTTC
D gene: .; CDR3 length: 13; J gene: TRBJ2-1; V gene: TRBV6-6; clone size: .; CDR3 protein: CASSHGSNNEQFF; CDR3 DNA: TGTGCCAGCAGCCACGGATCCAACAATGAGCAGTTCTTC
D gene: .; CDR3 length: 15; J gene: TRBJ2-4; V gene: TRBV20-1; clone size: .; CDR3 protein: CSAAPGNLAKNIQYF; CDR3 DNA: TGCAGTGCTGCCCCAGGGAACCTAGCCAAAAACATTCAGTACTTC
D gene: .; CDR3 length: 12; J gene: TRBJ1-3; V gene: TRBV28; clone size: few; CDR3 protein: CASSSRADTIYF; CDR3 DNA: TGTGCCAGCAGTTCTCGGGCGGACACCATATATTTT
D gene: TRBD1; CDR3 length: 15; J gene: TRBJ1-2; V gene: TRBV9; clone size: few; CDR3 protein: CASSRGTGSNYGYTF; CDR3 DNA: TGTGCCAGCAGCAGGGGGACAGGGAGTAATTATGGCTACACCTTC
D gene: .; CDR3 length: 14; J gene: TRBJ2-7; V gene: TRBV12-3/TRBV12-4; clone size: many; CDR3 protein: CASSKRTETYEQYF; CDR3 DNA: TGTGCCAGCAGTAAACGGACGGAAACCTACGAGCAGTACTTC
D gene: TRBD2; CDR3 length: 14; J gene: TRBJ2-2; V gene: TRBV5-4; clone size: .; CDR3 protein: CASTLGGGTGELFF; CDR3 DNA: TGTGCCAGCACCTTGGGGGGGGGCACCGGGGAGCTGTTTTTT
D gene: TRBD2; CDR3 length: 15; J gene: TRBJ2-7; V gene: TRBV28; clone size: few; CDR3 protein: CASSFPSGSSGEQYF; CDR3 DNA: TGTGCCAGCAGTTTCCCTAGCGGGAGTTCGGGCGAGCAGTACTTC
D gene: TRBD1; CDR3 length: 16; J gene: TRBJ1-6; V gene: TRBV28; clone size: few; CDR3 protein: CASSSQGAAYNSPLHF; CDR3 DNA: TGTGCCAGCAGTTCACAGGGGGCCGCTTATAATTCACCCCTCCACTTT
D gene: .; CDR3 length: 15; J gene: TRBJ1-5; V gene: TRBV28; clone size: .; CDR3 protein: CASSLRQGGNQPQHF; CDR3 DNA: TGTGCCAGCAGTTTGAGGCAGGGTGGCAATCAGCCCCAGCATTTT
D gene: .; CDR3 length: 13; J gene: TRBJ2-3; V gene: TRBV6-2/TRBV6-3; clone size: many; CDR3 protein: CASSPRSKDTQYF; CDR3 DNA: TGTGCCAGCAGTCCCCGCTCGAAAGATACGCAGTATTTT
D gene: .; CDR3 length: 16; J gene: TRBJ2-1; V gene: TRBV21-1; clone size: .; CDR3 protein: CASSKSGDSSYNEQFF; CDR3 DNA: TGTGCCAGCAGCAAATCTGGGGACAGCTCCTACAATGAGCAGTTCTTC
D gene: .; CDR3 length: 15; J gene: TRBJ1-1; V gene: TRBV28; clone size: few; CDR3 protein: CASSSPRGRNTEAFF; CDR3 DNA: TGTGCCAGCAGTTCCCCCCGCGGGAGGAACACTGAAGCTTTCTTT
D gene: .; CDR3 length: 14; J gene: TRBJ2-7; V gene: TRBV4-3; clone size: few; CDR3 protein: CASSPSWRGYEQYF; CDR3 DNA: TGCGCCAGCAGCCCGTCTTGGCGGGGCTACGAGCAGTACTTC
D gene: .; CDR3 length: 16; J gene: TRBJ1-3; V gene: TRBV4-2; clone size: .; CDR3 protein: CASSQAGRDPGNTIYF; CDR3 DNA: TGTGCCAGCAGCCAGGCGGGCAGGGACCCTGGAAACACCATATATTTT
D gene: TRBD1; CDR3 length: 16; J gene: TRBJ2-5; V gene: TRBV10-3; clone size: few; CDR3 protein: CAISAGTAAVQETQYF; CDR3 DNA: TGTGCCATCAGTGCCGGGACAGCCGCAGTGCAAGAGACCCAGTACTTC
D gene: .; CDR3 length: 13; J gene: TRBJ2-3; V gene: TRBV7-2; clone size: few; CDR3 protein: CASSRALGDTQYF; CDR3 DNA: TGTGCCAGCAGCCGGGCCCTTGGGGATACGCAGTATTTT
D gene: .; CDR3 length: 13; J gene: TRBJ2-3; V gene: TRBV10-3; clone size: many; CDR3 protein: CAISESRTDTQYF; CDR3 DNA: TGTGCCATCAGTGAGTCGCGCACAGATACGCAGTATTTT
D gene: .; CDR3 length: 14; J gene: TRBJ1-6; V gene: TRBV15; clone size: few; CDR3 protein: CATSRESYNSPLHF; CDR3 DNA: TGTGCCACTTCGAGGGAATCCTATAATTCACCCCTCCACTTT
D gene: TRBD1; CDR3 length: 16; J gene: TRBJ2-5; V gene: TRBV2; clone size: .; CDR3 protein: CASSGATGYSGETQYF; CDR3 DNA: TGTGCCAGCAGTGGTGCGACAGGGTACTCGGGAGAGACCCAGTACTTC
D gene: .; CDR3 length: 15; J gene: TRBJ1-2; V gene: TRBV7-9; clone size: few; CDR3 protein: CASSDFKLTNYGYTF; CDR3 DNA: TGTGCCAGCAGCGACTTTAAACTCACTAACTATGGCTACACCTTC
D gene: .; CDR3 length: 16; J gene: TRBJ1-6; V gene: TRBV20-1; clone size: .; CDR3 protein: CSVEDLGSSYNSPLHF; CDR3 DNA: TGCAGTGTGGAGGATCTCGGAAGCTCCTATAATTCACCCCTCCACTTT
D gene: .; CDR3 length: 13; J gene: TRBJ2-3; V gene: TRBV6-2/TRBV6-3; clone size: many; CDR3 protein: CAKGDFPRDTQYF; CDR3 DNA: TGTGCCAAAGGGGACTTTCCACGAGATACGCAGTATTTT
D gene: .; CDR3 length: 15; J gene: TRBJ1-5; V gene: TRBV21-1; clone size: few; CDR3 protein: CASPPLRGSNQPQHF; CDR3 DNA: TGTGCCAGCCCCCCCTTAAGAGGGAGCAATCAGCCCCAGCATTTT
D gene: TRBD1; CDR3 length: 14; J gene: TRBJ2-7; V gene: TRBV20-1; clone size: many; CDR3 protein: CSARLGQARYEQYF; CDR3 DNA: TGCAGTGCTCGCCTCGGACAGGCACGCTACGAGCAGTACTTC
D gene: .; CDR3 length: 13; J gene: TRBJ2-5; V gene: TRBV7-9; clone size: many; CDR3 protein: CASSLGGVETQYF; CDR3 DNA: TGTGCCAGCAGCTTAGGAGGGGTTGAGACCCAGTACTTC
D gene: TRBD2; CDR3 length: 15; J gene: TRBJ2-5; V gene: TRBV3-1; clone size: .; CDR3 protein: CASSPRPSGRETQYF; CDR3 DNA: TGTGCCAGCAGCCCGCGGCCTAGCGGGAGAGAGACCCAGTACTTC
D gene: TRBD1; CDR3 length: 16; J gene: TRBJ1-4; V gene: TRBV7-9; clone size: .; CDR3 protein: CASSSGGQTNNEKLFF; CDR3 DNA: TGTGCCAGCAGCTCCGGGGGACAGACCAATAATGAAAAACTGTTTTTT
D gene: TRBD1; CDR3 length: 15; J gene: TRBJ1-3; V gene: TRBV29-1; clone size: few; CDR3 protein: CSVSDRFNSGNTIYF; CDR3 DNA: TGCAGCGTGTCGGACAGGTTCAACTCTGGAAACACCATATATTTT
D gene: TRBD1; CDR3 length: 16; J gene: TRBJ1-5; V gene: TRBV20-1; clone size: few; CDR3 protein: CSATLSGTGGNQPQHF; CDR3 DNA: TGCAGTGCGACCCTATCGGGGACAGGTGGTAATCAGCCCCAGCATTTT
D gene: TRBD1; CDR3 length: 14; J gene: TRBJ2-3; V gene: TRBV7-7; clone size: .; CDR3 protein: CASSRGPGTDTQYF; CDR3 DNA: TGTGCTAGCAGCAGGGGGCCGGGGACAGATACGCAGTATTTT
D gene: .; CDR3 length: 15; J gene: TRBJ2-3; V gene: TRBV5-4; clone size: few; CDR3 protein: CASSLDWGPSTAQYF; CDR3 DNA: TGTGCCAGCAGCTTGGATTGGGGTCCATCAACGGCGCAGTATTTT
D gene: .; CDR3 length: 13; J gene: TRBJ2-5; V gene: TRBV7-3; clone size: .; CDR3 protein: CASSLGKQETQYF; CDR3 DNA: TGTGCCAGCAGCTTGGGAAAACAAGAGACCCAGTACTTC
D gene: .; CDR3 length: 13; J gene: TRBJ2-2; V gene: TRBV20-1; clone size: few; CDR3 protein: CSARPQSTGELFF; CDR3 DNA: TGCAGTGCTAGGCCGCAATCCACCGGGGAGCTGTTTTTT
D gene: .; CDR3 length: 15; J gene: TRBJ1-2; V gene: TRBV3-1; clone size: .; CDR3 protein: CASSQVNSANYGYTF; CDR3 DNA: TGTGCCAGCAGCCAAGTGAACTCCGCTAACTATGGCTACACCTTC
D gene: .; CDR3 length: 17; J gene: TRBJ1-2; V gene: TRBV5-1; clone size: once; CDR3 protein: CASSLGGGYEANYGYTF; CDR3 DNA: TGCGCCAGCAGCTTGGGAGGAGGGTATGAGGCTAACTATGGCTACACCTTC
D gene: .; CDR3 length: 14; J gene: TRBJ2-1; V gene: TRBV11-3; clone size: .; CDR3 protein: CASSLDGQDNEQFF; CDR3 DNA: TGTGCCAGCAGCTTAGATGGGCAGGACAATGAGCAGTTCTTC
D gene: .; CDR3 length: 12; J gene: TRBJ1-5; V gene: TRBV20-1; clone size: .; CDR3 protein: CSARDPGQPQHF; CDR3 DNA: TGCAGTGCTAGAGATCCGGGGCAGCCCCAGCATTTT
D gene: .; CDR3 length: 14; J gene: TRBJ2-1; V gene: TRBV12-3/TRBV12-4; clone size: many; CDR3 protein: CASNPRTEYNEQFF; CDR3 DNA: TGTGCCAGTAACCCAAGGACAGAGTACAATGAGCAGTTCTTC
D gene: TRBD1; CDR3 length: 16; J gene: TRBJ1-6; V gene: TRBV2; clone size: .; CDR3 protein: CASELDRARYNSPLHF; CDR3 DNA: TGTGCCAGCGAACTCGACAGGGCCCGCTATAATTCACCCCTCCACTTT
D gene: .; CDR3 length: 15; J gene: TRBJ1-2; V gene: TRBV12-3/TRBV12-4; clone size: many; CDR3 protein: CASSAGPGTPDGYTF; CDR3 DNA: TGTGCCAGCAGTGCCGGACCCGGGACCCCAGATGGCTACACCTTC
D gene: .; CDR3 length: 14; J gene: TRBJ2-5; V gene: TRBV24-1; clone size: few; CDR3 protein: CATSDGILGGTQYF; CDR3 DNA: TGTGCCACCAGTGATGGAATACTGGGGGGGACCCAGTACTTC
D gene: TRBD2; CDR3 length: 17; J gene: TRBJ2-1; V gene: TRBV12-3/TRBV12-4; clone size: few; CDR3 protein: CASGPRGGLAGTNEQFF; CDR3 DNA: TGTGCCAGCGGCCCCCGGGGTGGACTAGCGGGGACTAATGAGCAGTTCTTC